This T cell receptor beta chain was retrieved from a study of cytomegalovirus exposure and HLA in healthy donors. PCR employed 60 Vbeta and 13 Jbeta primers. This table comes from immunoSEQ multiplex PCR, and its TCRdb copy is limited to in-frame clones, with some not included. The data contain 95,000 to 150,000 clones, over 70% of them seen just once; the ten biggest clones take up around 1.4%. Findings and caveats of the study: Apart from CMV serostatus, no immune exposure information was available.

This CDR3 has 14 residues. The V end lost 3 bases, the J end lost 2 bases, and 5 bases lay between the germline ends. Germline assignment: CDR1 ENHRY and CDR2 SYGVKD. Of note for this clone: Its cognate antigen is unknown.

Sequencing was carried out using PBMCs. The rearrangement links TRBV10-3 to TRBJ2-6, with D tentatively TRBD1 (5 bases). The sequence derives from a woman younger than 35 in good health and CMV-seronegative. CDR3 in amino acids: CAISDRAGANVLTF. DNA for the CDR3: TGTGCCATCAGTGACAGGGCTGGGGCCAACGTCCTGACTTTC.